The rows below give T cell receptor beta chains drawn from one sample of a study of T cell changes during pregnancy in multiple sclerosis. The assay was immunoSEQ multiplex PCR, and TCRdb's table has in-frame clones only and misses some. This sample yields about 36,000 clones, of which 85% to 95% are seen a single time; 0.41% belongs to the top ten. The material sequenced was CD4+ T cells from peripheral blood mononuclear cells, taken in the first trimester of pregnancy. All receptors derive from a female donor with multiple sclerosis, enrolled in a pregnancy study. CDR3s include the opening cysteine and the closing phenylalanine or tryptophan. The D gene is left open where the match is weak. Size is stated for part of the rows, as once, few or many counts, or as a class when the clone is expanded.

TRBD1,TRBJ2-2,.,TRBV7-9,TGTGCCAGCAGCCCCGGGACAGGGGGCTCGGAAACCGGGGAGCTGTTTTTT,CASSPGTGGSETGELFF
.,TRBJ1-2,.,TRBV7-2,TGTGCCAGCAGCCGAGATGGACCGAGGGAGGAAGGCTACACCTTC,CASSRDGPREEGYTF
TRBD1,TRBJ2-7,.,TRBV4-1,TGCGCCAGCAGCAGTCCCGGGACAGGGACCTACGAGCAGTACTTC,CASSSPGTGTYEQYF
.,TRBJ1-1,.,TRBV5-1,TGCGCCAGCAGCTTTGGGGAGTTGAACACTGAAGCTTTCTTT,CASSFGELNTEAFF
.,TRBJ2-3,.,TRBV28,TGTGCCACCGTGAAGGGGGCGGGGATCACAGATACGCAGTATTTT,CATVKGAGITDTQYF
.,TRBJ1-5,once,TRBV2,TGTGCCAGCAGTTCGGGGGGCGAAGGCAATCAGCCCCAGCATTTT,CASSSGGEGNQPQHF
TRBD1,TRBJ2-7,.,TRBV5-1,TGCGCCAGCAGCCTTACTGGACAGGTTGAAAGGCCCTACGAGCAGTACTTC,CASSLTGQVERPYEQYF
TRBD2,TRBJ2-3,once,TRBV19,TGTGCCAGTAGTTCACTAGGACTAGCGGGAGGGCCACGCACAGATACGCAGTATTTT,CASSSLGLAGGPRTDTQYF
.,TRBJ2-7,.,TRBV5-1,TGCGCCAGCAGCCTGGGGGCTACGTCCTCCTACGAGCAGTACTTC,CASSLGATSSYEQYF
.,TRBJ2-3,.,TRBV10-3,TGTGCCATCAGTGGGCAAGAAGATACGCAGTATTTT,CAISGQEDTQYF
TRBD1,TRBJ1-2,.,TRBV10-2,TGCGCCAGCAGGGACAGGGTGAGGGGCTACACCTTC,CASRDRVRGYTF
TRBD1,TRBJ1-5,.,TRBV7-9,TGTGCCAGCAGCCTTCATCCACCGGGGACAGGGGAAAAATTTCAGCCCCAGCATTTT,CASSLHPPGTGEKFQPQHF
.,TRBJ2-7,.,TRBV6-6,TGTGCCAGCACCCCCTACATAGAGGCCTACGAGCAGTACTTC,CASTPYIEAYEQYF
.,TRBJ2-3,.,TRBV2,TGTGCCAGCAGTGCAGAACAGGGAAACAGGGTGGAGCAGTATTTT,CASSAEQGNRVEQYF
TRBD2,TRBJ2-1,.,TRBV29-1,TGCAGCGTTTCTGGACTAGCGGGAGCGAATGAGCAGTTCTTC,CSVSGLAGANEQFF
TRBD1,TRBJ2-5,.,TRBV5-5,TGTGCCAGCAGCGCCCCGACAGGGATAAAGACCCAGTACTTC,CASSAPTGIKTQYF
.,TRBJ1-4,.,TRBV28,TGTGCCAGCAGTGCTGGACATGCAACTAATGAAAAACTGTTTTTT,CASSAGHATNEKLFF
TRBD2,TRBJ2-3,.,TRBV11-3,TGTGCCAGCAAAAAGCGGGAGACAGATACGCAGTATTTT,CASKKRETDTQYF
.,TRBJ1-1,.,TRBV5-4,TGTGCCAGCAGCCCGGGGAAGGGCTCCTCGGAAGCTTTCTTT,CASSPGKGSSEAFF
TRBD1,TRBJ1-4,once,TRBV19,TGTGCCAGTAGTCTACGACAGGGAACTAATGAAAAACTGTTTTTT,CASSLRQGTNEKLFF
.,TRBJ1-2,.,TRBV28,TGTGCCAGCAGTTTATGGGCGGTTAACTATGGCTACACCTTC,CASSLWAVNYGYTF
TRBD1,TRBJ1-2,.,TRBV6-5,TGTGCCAGCAGTTACTCGACCGGGACAGGGTCGGGCTACACCTTC,CASSYSTGTGSGYTF
TRBD1,TRBJ1-2,.,TRBV5-1,TGCGCCAGCAGCTCAGACTTCCGGGACAGGGCCCGCCGAGGCTACACCTTC,CASSSDFRDRARRGYTF
TRBD2,TRBJ2-5,.,TRBV5-1,TGCGCCAGCAGCACGGGACTAGCGGCAAAAGAGACCCAGTACTTC,CASSTGLAAKETQYF
TRBD2,TRBJ2-1,.,TRBV6-5,TGTGCCAGCAGACGCGGGGGGAGCTCCTACAATGAGCAGTTCTTC,CASRRGGSSYNEQFF
TRBD1,TRBJ1-4,.,TRBV28,TGTGCCAGCAGTCCGCGACAGGGGGGGAAGGAAAAACTGTTTTTT,CASSPRQGGKEKLFF
.,TRBJ1-1,.,TRBV15,TGTGCCACCAGCAGAGATCGGAGGGTGAACACTGAAGCTTTCTTT,CATSRDRRVNTEAFF
.,TRBJ2-1,.,TRBV18,TGTGCCAGCTCAAGAGGGGGGGCTTATTACAATGAGCAGTTCTTC,CASSRGGAYYNEQFF
.,TRBJ1-2,.,TRBV18,TGTGCCAGCGCCCCACGTTCAGGGGTCTATGGCTACACCTTC,CASAPRSGVYGYTF
TRBD2,TRBJ2-3,.,TRBV2,TGTGCCAGCAGGAAAGGACTAGCGGGAGGGACAGATACGCAGTATTTT,CASRKGLAGGTDTQYF
TRBD1,TRBJ2-1,.,TRBV9,TGTGCCAGCAGCGTAGGGACAGGGACCAACAGTGAGCAGTTCTTC,CASSVGTGTNSEQFF
.,TRBJ1-2,.,TRBV6-5,TGTGCCAGCAGTTACAGAGGACAAGCTACCTATGGCTACACCTTC,CASSYRGQATYGYTF
TRBD1,TRBJ1-4,.,TRBV5-4,TGTGCCAGCAGCTCGGGACAGATCGGGGAAAAACTGTTTTTT,CASSSGQIGEKLFF
.,TRBJ1-3,.,TRBV19,TGTGCCAGTAGTATAGGCAAACAGGGCATTGGAAACACCATATATTTT,CASSIGKQGIGNTIYF
TRBD2,TRBJ2-1,.,TRBV19,TGTGCCAGTAGTCTGGGACTAGCTTACGGTAATGAGCAGTTCTTC,CASSLGLAYGNEQFF
.,TRBJ1-4,.,TRBV6-6,TGTGCCAGCACCCACCTCACAGGGAGAAGACTGTTTTTT,CASTHLTGRRLFF
.,TRBJ1-2,.,TRBV12-5,TGTGCTAGTGGTTTGGAGACAGCCCTTAACTATGGCTACACCTTC,CASGLETALNYGYTF
.,TRBJ1-1,.,TRBV7-3,TGTGCCAGCAGCTTAGGTCCAACACCTAACACTGAAGCTTTCTTT,CASSLGPTPNTEAFF
TRBD1,TRBJ1-1,.,TRBV7-9,TGTGCCAGCAGCCGTCCCGGGACAGGGAGCACTGAAGCTTTCTTT,CASSRPGTGSTEAFF
TRBD2,TRBJ2-1,.,TRBV15,TGTGCCACCAGCAGCTCTAGCGGGAGGGCCAATGAGCAGTTCTTC,CATSSSSGRANEQFF
TRBD1,TRBJ1-2,.,TRBV28,TGTGCCATTGTCGGACAGGGTCCCTATGGCTACACCTTC,CAIVGQGPYGYTF
TRBD1,TRBJ1-1,.,TRBV15,TGTGCCACCAGCAGATCCCGACAGGGAGGAGGCACTGAAGCTTTCTTT,CATSRSRQGGGTEAFF